This T cell receptor (beta chain) was identified in a study of T-cell reconstitution after alpha-beta-depleted transplantation in children. Study results and caveats: At one year after transplant, newly produced T cells mostly accounted for T-cell counts and diversity. Where alpha-beta T cells came from about two months after transplant was reportedly several hundred expanded graft clones.

Using unique molecular identifiers, the investigators prepared the TCRbeta library. In TCRdb, the PCR reads were re-called with MiXCR into one record per CDR3 protein. The sample shows fewer than 550,000 distinct CDR3 sequences, 9.5% to 12% of them seen only once. Germline V gene lookup returns CDR1 MDHEN and CDR2 SYDVKM. Trimming took 5 bases from V and 2 from J, leaving 15 bases between them. The CDR3 runs 15 residues. This clonotype was seen repeatedly, ten times or more. Its antigen is still unknown. This specimen was PBMCs, mostly from graft donor cells, taken 180 days after TCRalphabeta/CD19-depleted stem cell transplant. The V call is TRBV28, the J call TRBJ2-5; perhaps TRBD1 as D (6 bases). The sequence was obtained from a female patient between 2 and 15 years old who had a stem cell transplant for aplastic anemia, so the T cells may come from the graft donor. This chain's CDR3 is CASSQGGGSQETQYF. The CDR3 DNA follows: TGTGCCAGCAGTCAAGGGGGTGGTTCGCAAGAGACCCAGTACTTC. Using reference TRBV28 and TRBJ2-5 for the parts outside the CDR3, the full variable domain is DVKVTQSSRYLVKRTGEKVFLECVQDMDHENMFWYRQDPGLGLRLIYFSYDVKMKEKGDIPEGYSVSREKKERFSLILESASTNQTSMYLCASSQGGGSQETQYFGPGTRLLVL.